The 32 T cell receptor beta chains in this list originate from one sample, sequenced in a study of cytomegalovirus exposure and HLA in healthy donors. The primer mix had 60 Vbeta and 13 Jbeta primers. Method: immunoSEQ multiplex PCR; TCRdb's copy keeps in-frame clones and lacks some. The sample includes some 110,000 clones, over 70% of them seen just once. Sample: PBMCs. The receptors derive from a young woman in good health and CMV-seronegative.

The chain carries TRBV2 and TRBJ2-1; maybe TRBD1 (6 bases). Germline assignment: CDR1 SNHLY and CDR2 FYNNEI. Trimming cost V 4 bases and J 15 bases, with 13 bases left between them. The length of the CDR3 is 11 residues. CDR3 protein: CASSGGTGRFF. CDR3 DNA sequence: TGTGCCAGCAGTGGGGGCACAGGGCGGTTCTTC. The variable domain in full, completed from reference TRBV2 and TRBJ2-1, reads EPEVTQTPSHQVTQMGQEVILRCVPISNHLYFYWYRQILGQKVEFLVSFYNNEISEKSEIFDDQFSVERPDGSNFTLKIRSTKLEDSAMYFCASSGGTGRFFGPGTRLTVL.

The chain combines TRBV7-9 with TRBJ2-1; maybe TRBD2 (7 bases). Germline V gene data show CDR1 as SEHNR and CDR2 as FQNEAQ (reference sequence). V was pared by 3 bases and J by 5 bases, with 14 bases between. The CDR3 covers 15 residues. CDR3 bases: TGTGCCAGCAGCTTCGACGGGGGGCCACACAATGAGCAGTTCTTC. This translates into CASSFDGGPHNEQFF. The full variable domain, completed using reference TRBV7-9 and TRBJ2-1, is DTGVSQNPRHKITKRGQNVTFRCDPISEHNRLYWYRQTLGQGPEFLTYFQNEAQLEKSRLLSDRFSAERPKGSFSTLEIQRTEQGDSAMYLCASSFDGGPHNEQFFGPGTRLTVL.

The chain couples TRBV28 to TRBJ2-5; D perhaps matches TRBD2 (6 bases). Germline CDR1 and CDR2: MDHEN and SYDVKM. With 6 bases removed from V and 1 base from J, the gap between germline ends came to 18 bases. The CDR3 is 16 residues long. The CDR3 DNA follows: TGTGCCAGCAGCCAGACTAGTGGAACACTCCAAGAGACCCAGTACTTC. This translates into CASSQTSGTLQETQYF.

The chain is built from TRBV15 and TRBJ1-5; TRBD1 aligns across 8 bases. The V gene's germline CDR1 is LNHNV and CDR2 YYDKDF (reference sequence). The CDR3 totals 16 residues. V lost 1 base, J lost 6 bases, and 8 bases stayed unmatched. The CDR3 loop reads CATSRADRGAGQPQHF. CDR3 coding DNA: TGTGCCACCAGCAGAGCCGACAGGGGAGCAGGTCAGCCCCAGCATTTT.

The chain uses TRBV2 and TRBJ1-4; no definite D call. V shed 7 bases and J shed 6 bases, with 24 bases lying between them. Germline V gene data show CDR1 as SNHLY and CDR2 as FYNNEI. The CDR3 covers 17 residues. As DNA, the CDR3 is TGTGCCAGCACCAGGTCCTCTGGGTCCAGGAGGGATGAAAAACTGTTTTTT. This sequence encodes CASTRSSGSRRDEKLFF.

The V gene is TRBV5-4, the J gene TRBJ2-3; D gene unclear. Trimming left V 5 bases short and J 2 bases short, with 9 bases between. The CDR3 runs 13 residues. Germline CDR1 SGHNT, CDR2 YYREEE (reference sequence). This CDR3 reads CASSPEITDTQYF. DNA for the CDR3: TGTGCCAGCAGTCCGGAGATCACAGATACGCAGTATTTT. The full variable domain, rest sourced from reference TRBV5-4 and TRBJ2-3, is ETGVTQSPTHLIKTRGQQVTLRCSSQSGHNTVSWYQQALGQGPQFIFQYYREEENGRGNFPPRFSGLQFPNYSSELNVNALELDDSALYLCASSPEITDTQYFGPGTRLTVL.

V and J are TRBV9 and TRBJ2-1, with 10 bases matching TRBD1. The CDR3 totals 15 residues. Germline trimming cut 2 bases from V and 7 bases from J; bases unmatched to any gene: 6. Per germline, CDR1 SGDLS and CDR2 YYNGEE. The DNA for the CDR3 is TGTGCCAGCAGCGTGGGGACAGGGGAGATGAATGAGCAGTTCTTC. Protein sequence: CASSVGTGEMNEQFF.

CDR3 in amino acids: CASSSAVRRGVGDTQYF. CDR3 in DNA: TGTGCCAGCAGCTCCGCGGTTCGCAGGGGAGTTGGGGATACGCAGTATTTT. The rearrangement joins TRBV5-4 to TRBJ2-3, with a tentative D call TRBD1 (6 bases). The CDR3 consists of 17 residues. In germline, CDR1 is SGHNT, CDR2 YYREEE (reference sequence). Trimming took off 3 bases at V and 6 bases at J, with 23 bases between the two ends.

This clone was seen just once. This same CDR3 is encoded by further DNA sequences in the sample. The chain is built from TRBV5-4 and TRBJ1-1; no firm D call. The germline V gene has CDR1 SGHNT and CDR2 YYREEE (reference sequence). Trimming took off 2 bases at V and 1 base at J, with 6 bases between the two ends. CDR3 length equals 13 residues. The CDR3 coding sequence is TGTGCCAGCAGCTTAGCCGGGAACACTGAAGCTTTCTTT. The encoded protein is CASSLAGNTEAFF.

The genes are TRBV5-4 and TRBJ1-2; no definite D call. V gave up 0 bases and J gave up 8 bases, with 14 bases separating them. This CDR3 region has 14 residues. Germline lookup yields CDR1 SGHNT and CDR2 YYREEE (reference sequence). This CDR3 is CASSLGRSLVGYTF. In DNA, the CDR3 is TGTGCCAGCAGCTTGGGCAGAAGTTTGGTGGGCTACACCTTC.

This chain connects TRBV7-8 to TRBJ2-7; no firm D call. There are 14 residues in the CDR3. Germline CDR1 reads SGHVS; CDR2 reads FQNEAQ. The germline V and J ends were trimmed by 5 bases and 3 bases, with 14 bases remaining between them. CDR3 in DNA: TGTGCCAGCAGCCCCGATCGCGTATTCTACGAGCAGTACTTC. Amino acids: CASSPDRVFYEQYF.

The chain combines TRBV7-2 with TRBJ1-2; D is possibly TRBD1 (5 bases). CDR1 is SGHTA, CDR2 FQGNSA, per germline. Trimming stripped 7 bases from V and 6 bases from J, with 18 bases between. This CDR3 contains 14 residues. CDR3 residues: CASIPKGAGNGYTF. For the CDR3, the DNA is TGTGCCAGCATCCCGAAAGGGGCAGGGAATGGCTACACCTTC.

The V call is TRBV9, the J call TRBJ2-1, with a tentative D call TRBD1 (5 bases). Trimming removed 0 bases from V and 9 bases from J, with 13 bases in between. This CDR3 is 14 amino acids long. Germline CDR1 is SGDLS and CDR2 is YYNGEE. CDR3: CASSVEGPFGEQFF. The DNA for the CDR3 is TGTGCCAGCAGCGTAGAGGGGCCTTTCGGTGAGCAGTTCTTC. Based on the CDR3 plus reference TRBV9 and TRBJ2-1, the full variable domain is DSGVTQTPKHLITATGQRVTLRCSPRSGDLSVYWYQQSLDQGLQFLIQYYNGEERAKGNILERFSAQQFPDLHSELNLSSLELGDSALYFCASSVEGPFGEQFFGPGTRLTVL.

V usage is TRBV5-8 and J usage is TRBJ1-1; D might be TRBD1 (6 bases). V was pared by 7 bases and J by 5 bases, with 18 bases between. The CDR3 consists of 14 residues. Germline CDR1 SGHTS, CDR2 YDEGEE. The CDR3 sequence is CASPGKQGWTEAFF. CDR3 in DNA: TGTGCCAGCCCCGGGAAACAGGGCTGGACTGAAGCTTTCTTT.

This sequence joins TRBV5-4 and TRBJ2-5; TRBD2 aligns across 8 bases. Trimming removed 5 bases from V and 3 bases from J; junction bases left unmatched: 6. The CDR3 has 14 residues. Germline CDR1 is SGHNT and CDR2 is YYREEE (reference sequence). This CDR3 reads CASSHTSGEETQYF. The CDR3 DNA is TGTGCCAGCAGTCATACTAGCGGAGAAGAGACCCAGTACTTC.

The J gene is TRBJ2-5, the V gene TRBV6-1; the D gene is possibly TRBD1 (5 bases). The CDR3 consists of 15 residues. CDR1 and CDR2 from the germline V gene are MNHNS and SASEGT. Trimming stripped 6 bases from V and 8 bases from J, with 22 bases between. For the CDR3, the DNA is TGTGCCAGCAGCCAACAGGCAGGTGGGGTCAAAACCCAGTACTTC. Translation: CASSQQAGGVKTQYF.

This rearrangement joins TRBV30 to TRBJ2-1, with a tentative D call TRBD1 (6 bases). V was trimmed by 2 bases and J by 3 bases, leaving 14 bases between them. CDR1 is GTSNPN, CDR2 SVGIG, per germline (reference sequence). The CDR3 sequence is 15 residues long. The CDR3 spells CAWSPDIQGYNEQFF. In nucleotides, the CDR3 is TGTGCCTGGAGTCCGGACATACAGGGCTACAATGAGCAGTTCTTC.

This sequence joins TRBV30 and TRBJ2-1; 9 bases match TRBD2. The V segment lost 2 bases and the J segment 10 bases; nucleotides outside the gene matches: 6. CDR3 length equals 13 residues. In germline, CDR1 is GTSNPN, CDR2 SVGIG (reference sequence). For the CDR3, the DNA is TGTGCCTGGAGTCGGCGGGGGGGCTTCGAGCAGTTCTTC. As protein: CAWSRRGGFEQFF. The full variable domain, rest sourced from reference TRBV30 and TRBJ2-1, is SQTIHQWPATLVQPVGSPLSLECTVEGTSNPNLYWYRQAAGRGLQLLFYSVGIGQISSEVPQNLSASRPQDRQFILSSKKLLLSDSGFYLCAWSRRGGFEQFFGPGTRLTVL.

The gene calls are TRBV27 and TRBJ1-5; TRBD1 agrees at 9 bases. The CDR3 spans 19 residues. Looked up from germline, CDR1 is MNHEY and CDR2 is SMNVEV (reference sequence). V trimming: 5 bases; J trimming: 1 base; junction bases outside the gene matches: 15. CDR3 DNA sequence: TGTGCCAGCAGTCCACGACAGGGGGGGACTTTGGGAAGCAATCAGCCCCAGCATTTT. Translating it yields CASSPRQGGTLGSNQPQHF.

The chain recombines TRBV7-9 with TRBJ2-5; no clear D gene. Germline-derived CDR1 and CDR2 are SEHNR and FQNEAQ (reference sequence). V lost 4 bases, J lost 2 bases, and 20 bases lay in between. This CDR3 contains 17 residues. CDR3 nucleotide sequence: TGTGCCAGCAGCTCCAAGGATAGCCGATTGGGTCAAGAGACCCAGTACTTC. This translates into CASSSKDSRLGQETQYF.

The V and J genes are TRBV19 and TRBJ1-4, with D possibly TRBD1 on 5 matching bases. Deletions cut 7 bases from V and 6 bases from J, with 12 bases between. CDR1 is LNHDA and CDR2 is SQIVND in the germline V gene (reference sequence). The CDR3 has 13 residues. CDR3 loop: CASTSQGHEKLFF. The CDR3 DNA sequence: TGTGCCAGTACGTCCCAGGGCCATGAAAAACTGTTTTTT.

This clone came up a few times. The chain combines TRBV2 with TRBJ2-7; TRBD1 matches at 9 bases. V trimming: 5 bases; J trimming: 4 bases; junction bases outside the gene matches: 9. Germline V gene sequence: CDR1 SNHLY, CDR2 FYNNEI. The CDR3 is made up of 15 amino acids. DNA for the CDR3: TGTGCCAGCAGTAGCCGGGACAGGGCAAGGTACGAGCAGTACTTC. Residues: CASSSRDRARYEQYF.

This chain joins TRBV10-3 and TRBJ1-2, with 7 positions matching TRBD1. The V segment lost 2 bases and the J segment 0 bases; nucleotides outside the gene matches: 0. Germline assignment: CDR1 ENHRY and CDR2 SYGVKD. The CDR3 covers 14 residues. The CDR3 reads CAISEGTANYGYTF. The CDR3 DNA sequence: TGTGCCATCAGTGAGGGGACAGCTAACTATGGCTACACCTTC.

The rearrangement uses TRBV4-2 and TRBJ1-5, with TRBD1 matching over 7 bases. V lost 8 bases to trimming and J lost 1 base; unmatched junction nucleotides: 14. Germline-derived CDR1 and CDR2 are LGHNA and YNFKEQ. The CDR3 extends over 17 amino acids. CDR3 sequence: CASANPQGGKSNQPQHF. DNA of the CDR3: TGTGCCAGCGCTAATCCCCAGGGGGGAAAAAGCAATCAGCCCCAGCATTTT.

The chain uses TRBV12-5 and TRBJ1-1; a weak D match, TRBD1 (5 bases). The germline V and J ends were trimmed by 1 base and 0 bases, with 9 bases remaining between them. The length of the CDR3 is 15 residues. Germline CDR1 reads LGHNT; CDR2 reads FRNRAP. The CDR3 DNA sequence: TGTGCTAGTGGTTTGGGGGGGACTATGAACACTGAAGCTTTCTTT. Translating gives CASGLGGTMNTEAFF.

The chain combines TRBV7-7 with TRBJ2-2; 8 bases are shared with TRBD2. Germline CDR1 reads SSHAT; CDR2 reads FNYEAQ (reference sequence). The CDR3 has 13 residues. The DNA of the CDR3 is TGTGCTATAGCGGGAACGAACACCGGGGAGCTGTTTTTT. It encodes CAIAGTNTGELFF.

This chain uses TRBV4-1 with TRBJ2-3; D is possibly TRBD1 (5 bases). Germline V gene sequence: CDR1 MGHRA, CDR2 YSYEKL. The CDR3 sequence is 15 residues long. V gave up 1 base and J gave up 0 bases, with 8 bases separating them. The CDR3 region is CASSQGPGSTDTQYF. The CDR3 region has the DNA TGCGCCAGCAGCCAAGGTCCAGGGAGCACAGATACGCAGTATTTT.

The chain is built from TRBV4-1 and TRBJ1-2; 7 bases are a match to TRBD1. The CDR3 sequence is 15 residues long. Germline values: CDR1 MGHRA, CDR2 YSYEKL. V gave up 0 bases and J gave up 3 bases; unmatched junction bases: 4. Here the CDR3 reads CASSQDRGSDYGYTF. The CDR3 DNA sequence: TGCGCCAGCAGCCAAGACAGGGGGTCCGACTATGGCTACACCTTC.

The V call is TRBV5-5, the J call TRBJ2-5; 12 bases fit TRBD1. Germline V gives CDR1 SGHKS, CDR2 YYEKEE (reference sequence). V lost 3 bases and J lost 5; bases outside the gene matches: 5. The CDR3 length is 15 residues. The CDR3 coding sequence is TGTGCCAGCAGCTCAGGGACAGGGGGCAGGGAGACCCAGTACTTC. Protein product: CASSSGTGGRETQYF.

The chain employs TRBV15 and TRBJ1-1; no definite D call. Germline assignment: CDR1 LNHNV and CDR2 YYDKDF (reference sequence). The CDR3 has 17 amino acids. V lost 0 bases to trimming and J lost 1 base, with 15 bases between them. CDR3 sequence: CATSRDLAGGRNTEAFF. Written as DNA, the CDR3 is TGTGCCACCAGCAGAGATCTGGCAGGAGGGAGGAACACTGAAGCTTTCTTT.

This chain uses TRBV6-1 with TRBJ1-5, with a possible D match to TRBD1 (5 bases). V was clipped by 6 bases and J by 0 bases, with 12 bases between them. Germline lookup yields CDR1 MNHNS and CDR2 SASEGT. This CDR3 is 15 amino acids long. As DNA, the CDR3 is TGTGCCAGCAGCGCAGGACATCATAGCAATCAGCCCCAGCATTTT. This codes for CASSAGHHSNQPQHF.

The CDR3 DNA follows: TGTGCCAGCAGTCAGATAAATCTGGGACAGCCTAATGAAAAACTGTTTTTT. Protein product: CASSQINLGQPNEKLFF. The chain links TRBV27 to TRBJ1-4, with 7 bases lining up with TRBD1. The germline V gene has CDR1 MNHEY and CDR2 SMNVEV (reference sequence). This CDR3 spans 17 amino acids. V gave up 5 bases and J gave up 3 bases; unmatched junction bases: 12.